This TCR beta chain was identified during a study of blood T cell repertoires in COVID-19. Clones were sequenced by immunoSEQ multiplex PCR, and TCRdb holds only the in-frame ones, with some missing. The sample includes 110,000 to 150,000 clones, more than 70% seen only once; the top ten take less than 7%. The CDR3 runs 14 residues. The germline V and J ends were trimmed by 0 bases and 2 bases, with 7 bases remaining between them. Germline V CDR1 and CDR2: LGHDT, YNNKEL (reference sequence). Clinical history as reported by participants underpinned cohort assignment. The clonotype comes from a man in his forties with acute COVID-19. The V and J genes are TRBV3-1 (or the pseudogene TRBV3-2) and TRBJ1-2; no definite D call. What was sequenced was PBMCs or T cells enriched from blood (not recorded which). CDR3 sequence: CASSQDTQNYGYTF. The CDR3 DNA is TGTGCCAGCAGCCAAGACACGCAGAACTATGGCTACACCTTC.